What follows are 5 T cell receptor beta chains derived from one specimen sequenced in a study of T-cell memory formation after mild COVID-19. TCRdb re-derived calls from the 5' RACE reads in MiXCR, one entry per CDR3 protein. The top ten hold around a fifth of the sample, which has about 260,000 distinct CDR3 sequences, 7% to 10% seen once. Specimen: PBMCs or a T cell subset sorted from them (not recorded which). Receptor source: a man between 18 and 29 years old who had mild COVID-19 (a few samples of this study predate the infection). Cell type and time point are not known.

The chain employs TRBV7-6 and TRBJ2-3, with 13 positions matching TRBD2. The CDR3 sequence is 18 residues long. V was clipped by 1 base and J by 2 bases; unmatched bases: 6. The germline CDR1 and CDR2 sequences are SGHVS and FNYEAQ. CDR3 sequence reads: CASSLVATSGGNTDTQYF. CDR3 nucleotides: TGTGCCAGCAGCTTAGTTGCGACTAGCGGGGGGAACACAGATACGCAGTATTTT.

In this sample, this clonotype turned up a few times. The chain recombines TRBV5-1 with TRBJ2-5, with D maybe TRBD2 (5 bases). V was trimmed by 6 bases and J by 7 bases, leaving 13 bases between them. Germline CDR1 is SGHRS and CDR2 is YFSETQ. CDR3 size: 12 residues. The CDR3 is CASTAEARTQYF. CDR3 nucleotides: TGCGCCAGCACAGCGGAGGCTAGGACCCAGTACTTC.

This chain connects TRBV3-1 to TRBJ2-2, with 8 bases matching TRBD2. V trimming: 0 bases; J trimming: 5 bases; junction bases outside the gene matches: 11. The germline V gene encodes CDR1 LGHDT and CDR2 YNNKEL (reference sequence). This CDR3 contains 18 residues. As DNA, the CDR3 is TGTGCCAGCAGCCAAGATTTGCCGGGGGGGCCGAGTACCGGGGAGCTGTTTTTT. Translation gives CASSQDLPGGPSTGELFF.

This clonotype occurred many times. The rearrangement uses TRBV7-9 and TRBJ2-3; D might be TRBD2 (5 bases). Germline V lookup: CDR1 SEHNR, CDR2 FQNEAQ (reference sequence). CDR3 length: 15 residues. V was cut by 5 bases and J by 4 bases, with 16 bases left in between. CDR3 DNA: TGTGCCAGCAGCAACCGACGGGCAGCGGCAGATACGCAGTATTTT. It specifies CASSNRRAAADTQYF.

V and J are TRBV7-2 and TRBJ2-5; D is ambiguous. The CDR3 totals 13 residues. Germline CDR1 reads SGHTA; CDR2 reads FQGNSA. Trimming stripped 5 bases from V and 0 bases from J, with 7 bases between. The CDR3 coding sequence is TGTGCCAGCAGCACGAGTTACCAAGAGACCCAGTACTTC. It yields the protein CASSTSYQETQYF.